This T cell receptor (beta chain) originates from a study of CD8 T cells in Susac syndrome. A quantity of about 0.45 to 1 ug RNA underwent reverse transcription using random hexamers. Across 54 Vbeta and 13 Jbeta, TCR beta CDR3 was amplified with immunoSEQ multiplex PCR. One entry per CDR3 protein results from TCRdb running MiXCR on the immunoSEQ multiplex PCR reads. The sample lists 330,000 or so distinct CDR3 sequences, approximately 85% occurring once. Of note for this clonotype: Its antigen is still unknown.

Notes on the study in general: Acknowledgment was made by the study that its TCR sequencing and HLA analysis involved a relatively small number of individuals.

TCR beta from blood CD8+ and CD4+ T cells was sequenced. It was negative isolation that provided the CD8+ and CD4+ T cells, whereas TEMRA cells were enriched by FACS. Germline lookup yields CDR1 MNHEY and CDR2 SMNVEV (reference sequence). CDR3 size: 15 residues. V lost 1 base and J lost 2, with 9 bases in between. Material: CD8+ T cells from PBMCs. The clonotype comes from a human donor with multiple sclerosis. The rearrangement joins TRBV27 to TRBJ1-5; D unresolved. CDR3 residues: CASSLWGSGNQPQHF. The CDR3 nucleotides read TGTGCCAGCAGTTTATGGGGTTCGGGCAATCAGCCCCAGCATTTT.